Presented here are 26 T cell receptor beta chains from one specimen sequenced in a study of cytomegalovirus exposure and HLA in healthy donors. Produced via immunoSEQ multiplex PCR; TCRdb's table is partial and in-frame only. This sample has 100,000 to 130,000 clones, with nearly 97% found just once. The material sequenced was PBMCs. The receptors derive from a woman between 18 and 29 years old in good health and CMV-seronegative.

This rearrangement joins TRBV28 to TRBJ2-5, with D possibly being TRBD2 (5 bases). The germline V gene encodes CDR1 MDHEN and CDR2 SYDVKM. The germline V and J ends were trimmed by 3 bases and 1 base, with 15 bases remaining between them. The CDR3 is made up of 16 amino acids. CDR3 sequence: CASSFKAWTPQETQYF. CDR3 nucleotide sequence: TGTGCCAGCAGTTTTAAGGCGTGGACTCCCCAAGAGACCCAGTACTTC.

Written as DNA, the CDR3 is TGTGCCAGCAGCTTGGCCGTCGCACGGGAGACCCAGTACTTC. Its protein product is CASSLAVARETQYF. The rearrangement links TRBV5-8 to TRBJ2-5; D not resolved. From germline, CDR1 is SGHTS and CDR2 YDEGEE. The V and J ends lost 0 bases and 5 bases respectively, with 11 bases between them. CDR3 length: 14 amino acids.

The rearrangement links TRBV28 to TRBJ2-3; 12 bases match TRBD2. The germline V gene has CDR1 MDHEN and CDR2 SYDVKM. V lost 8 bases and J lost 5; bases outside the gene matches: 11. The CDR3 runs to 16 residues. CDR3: CASRRLAGAVGDTQYF. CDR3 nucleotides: TGTGCCAGCCGCCGACTAGCGGGGGCCGTGGGAGATACGCAGTATTTT.

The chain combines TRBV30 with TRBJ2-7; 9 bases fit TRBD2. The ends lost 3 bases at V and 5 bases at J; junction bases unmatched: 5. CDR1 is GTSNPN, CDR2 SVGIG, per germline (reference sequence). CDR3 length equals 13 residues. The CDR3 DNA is TGTGCCTGGAGGCGGGGGGGCTGGGACGAGCAGTACTTC. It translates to CAWRRGGWDEQYF.

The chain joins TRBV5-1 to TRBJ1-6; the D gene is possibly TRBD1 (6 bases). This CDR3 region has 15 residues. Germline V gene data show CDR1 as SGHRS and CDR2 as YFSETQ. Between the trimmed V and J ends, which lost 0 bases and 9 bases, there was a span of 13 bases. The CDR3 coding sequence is TGCGCCAGCAGCTTGGAGGGGGGGGCGCTTTCACCCCTCCACTTT. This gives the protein CASSLEGGALSPLHF.

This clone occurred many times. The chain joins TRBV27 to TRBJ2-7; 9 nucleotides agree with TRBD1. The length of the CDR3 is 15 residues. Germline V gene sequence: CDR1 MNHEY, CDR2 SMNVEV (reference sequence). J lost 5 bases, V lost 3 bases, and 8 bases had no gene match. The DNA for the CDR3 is TGTGCCAGCAGTTTCGCCGGACAGGGGTCCCACGAGCAGTACTTC. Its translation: CASSFAGQGSHEQYF.

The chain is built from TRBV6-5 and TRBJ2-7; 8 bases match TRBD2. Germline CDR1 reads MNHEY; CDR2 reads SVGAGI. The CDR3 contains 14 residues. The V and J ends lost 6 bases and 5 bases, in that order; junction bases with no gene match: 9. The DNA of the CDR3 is TGTGCCAGCAGCTCGGCGGGGGGATGGGACGAGCAGTACTTC. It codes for CASSSAGGWDEQYF.

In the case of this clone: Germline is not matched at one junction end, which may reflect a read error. The DNA of the CDR3 is TGTGCCAGCAGCGAAGGTCTACACAGCTCCTACGAGCAGTACTTC. Its protein is CASSEGLHSSYEQYF. The chain has TRBV6-1 and TRBJ2-7; D call uncertain. CDR1 and CDR2 from the germline V gene are MNHNS and SASEGT. The CDR3 extends over 15 amino acids.

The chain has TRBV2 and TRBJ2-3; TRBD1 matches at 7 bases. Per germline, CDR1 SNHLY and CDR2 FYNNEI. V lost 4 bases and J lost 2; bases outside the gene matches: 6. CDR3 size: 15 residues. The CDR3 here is CASSAFGTATDTQYF. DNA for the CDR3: TGTGCCAGCAGTGCCTTTGGGACAGCCACAGATACGCAGTATTTT.

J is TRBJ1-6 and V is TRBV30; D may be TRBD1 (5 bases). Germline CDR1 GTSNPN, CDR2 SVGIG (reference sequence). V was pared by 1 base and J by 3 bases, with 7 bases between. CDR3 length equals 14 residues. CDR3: CAWSGGHYNSPLHF. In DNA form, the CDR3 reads TGTGCCTGGAGTGGAGGACACTATAATTCACCCCTCCACTTT.

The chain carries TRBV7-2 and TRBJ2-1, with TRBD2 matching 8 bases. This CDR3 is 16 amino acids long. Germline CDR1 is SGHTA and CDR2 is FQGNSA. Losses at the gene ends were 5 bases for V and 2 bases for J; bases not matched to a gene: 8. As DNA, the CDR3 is TGTGCCAGCAGCGGTGATAGCGGGGTCGCCTACAATGAGCAGTTCTTC. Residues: CASSGDSGVAYNEQFF.

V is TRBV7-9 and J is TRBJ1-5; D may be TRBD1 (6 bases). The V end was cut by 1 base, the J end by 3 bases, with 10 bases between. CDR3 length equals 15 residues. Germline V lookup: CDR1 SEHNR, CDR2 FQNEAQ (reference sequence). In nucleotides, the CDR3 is TGTGCCAGCAGCTTAGGTCAGGGGATCAATCAGCCCCAGCATTTT. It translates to CASSLGQGINQPQHF.

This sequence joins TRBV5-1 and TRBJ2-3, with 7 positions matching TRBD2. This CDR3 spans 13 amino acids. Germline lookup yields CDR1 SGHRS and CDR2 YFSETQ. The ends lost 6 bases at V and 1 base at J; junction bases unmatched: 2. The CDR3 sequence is CASMSGGTDTQYF. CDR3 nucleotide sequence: TGCGCCAGCATGAGCGGGGGCACAGATACGCAGTATTTT.

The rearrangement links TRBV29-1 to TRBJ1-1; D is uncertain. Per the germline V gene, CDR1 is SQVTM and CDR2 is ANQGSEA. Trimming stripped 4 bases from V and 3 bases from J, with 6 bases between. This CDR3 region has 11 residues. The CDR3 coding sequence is TGCAGCGTTGCGGGTGACACTGAAGCTTTCTTT. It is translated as CSVAGDTEAFF.

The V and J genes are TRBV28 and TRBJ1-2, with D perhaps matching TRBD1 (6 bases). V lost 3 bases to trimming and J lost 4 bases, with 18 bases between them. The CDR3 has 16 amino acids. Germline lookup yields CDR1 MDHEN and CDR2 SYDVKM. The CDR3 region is CASSFAQGGHSYGYTF. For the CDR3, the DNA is TGTGCCAGCAGTTTCGCACAAGGGGGACATTCCTATGGCTACACCTTC.

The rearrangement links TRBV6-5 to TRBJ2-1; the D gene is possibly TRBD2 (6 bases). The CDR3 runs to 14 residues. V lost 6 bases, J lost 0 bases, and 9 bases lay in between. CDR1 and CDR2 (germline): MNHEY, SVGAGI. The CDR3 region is CASRGTYSYNEQFF. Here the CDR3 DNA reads TGTGCCAGCAGGGGGACTTACTCCTACAATGAGCAGTTCTTC.

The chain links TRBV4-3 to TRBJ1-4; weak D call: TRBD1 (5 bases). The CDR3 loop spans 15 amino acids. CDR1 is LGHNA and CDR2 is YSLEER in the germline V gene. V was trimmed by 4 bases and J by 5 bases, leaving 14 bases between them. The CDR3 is CASSLGGIGNEKLFF. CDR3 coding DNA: TGCGCCAGCAGCCTGGGGGGGATTGGGAATGAAAAACTGTTTTTT.

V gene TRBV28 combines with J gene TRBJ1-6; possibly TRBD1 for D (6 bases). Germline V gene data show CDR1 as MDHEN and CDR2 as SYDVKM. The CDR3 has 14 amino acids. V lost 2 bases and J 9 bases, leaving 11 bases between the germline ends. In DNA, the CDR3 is TGTGCCAGCAGTTTAGGGGGGGCGGGTTCACCCCTCCACTTT. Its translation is CASSLGGAGSPLHF.

The CDR3 nucleotides are TGTGCCAGCAGTTACTCGAAGACAGCCAACACTGAAGCTTTCTTT. Translating it yields CASSYSKTANTEAFF. The V call is TRBV6-5, the J call TRBJ1-1; a possible D gene is TRBD1 (5 bases). The CDR3 contains 15 residues. Germline loops: CDR1 MNHEY, CDR2 SVGAGI. The V end lost 0 bases, the J end lost 2 bases, and 10 bases lay between the germline ends.

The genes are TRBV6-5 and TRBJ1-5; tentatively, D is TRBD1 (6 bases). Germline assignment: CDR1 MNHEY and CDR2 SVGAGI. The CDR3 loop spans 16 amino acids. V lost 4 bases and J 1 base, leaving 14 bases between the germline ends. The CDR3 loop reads CASSSYSGTSNQPQHF. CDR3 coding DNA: TGTGCCAGCAGTTCTTATTCCGGGACAAGCAATCAGCCCCAGCATTTT.

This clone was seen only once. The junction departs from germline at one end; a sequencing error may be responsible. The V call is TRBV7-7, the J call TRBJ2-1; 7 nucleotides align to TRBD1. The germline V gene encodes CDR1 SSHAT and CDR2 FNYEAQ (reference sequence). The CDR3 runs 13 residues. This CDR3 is CASSLTGAHEQFF. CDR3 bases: TGTGCTAGCAGCTTAACAGGGGCTCATGAGCAGTTCTTC.

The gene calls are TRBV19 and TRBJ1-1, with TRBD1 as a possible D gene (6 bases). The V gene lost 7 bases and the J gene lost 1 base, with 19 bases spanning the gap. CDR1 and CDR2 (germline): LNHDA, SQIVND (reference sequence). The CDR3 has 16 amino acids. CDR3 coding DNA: TGTGCCAGTAACCCGGACAGCCTGAGACGGAACACTGAAGCTTTCTTT. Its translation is CASNPDSLRRNTEAFF.

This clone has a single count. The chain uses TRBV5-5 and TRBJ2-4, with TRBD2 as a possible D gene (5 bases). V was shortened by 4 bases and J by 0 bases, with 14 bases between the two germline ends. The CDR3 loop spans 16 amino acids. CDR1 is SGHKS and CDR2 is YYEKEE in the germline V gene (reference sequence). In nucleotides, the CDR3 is TGTGCCAGCAGCCCAGGACTGATAGTAGCCAAAAACATTCAGTACTTC. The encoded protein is CASSPGLIVAKNIQYF.

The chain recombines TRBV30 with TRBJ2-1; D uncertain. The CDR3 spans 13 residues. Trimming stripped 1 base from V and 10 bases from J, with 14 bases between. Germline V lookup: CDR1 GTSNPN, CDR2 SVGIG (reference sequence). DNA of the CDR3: TGTGCCTGGAGTGGCCTAGGAAAGCTGGAGCAGTTCTTC. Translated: CAWSGLGKLEQFF. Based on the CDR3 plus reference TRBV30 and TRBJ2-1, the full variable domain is SQTIHQWPATLVQPVGSPLSLECTVEGTSNPNLYWYRQAAGRGLQLLFYSVGIGQISSEVPQNLSASRPQDRQFILSSKKLLLSDSGFYLCAWSGLGKLEQFFGPGTRLTVL.

The CDR3 DNA reads as TGCAGCGTTTTGACAGGGTCCTACGAGCAGTACTTC. Its protein is CSVLTGSYEQYF. The chain combines TRBV29-1 with TRBJ2-7, with TRBD1 matching over 7 bases. The ends lost 5 bases at V and 1 base at J; junction bases unmatched: 2. The V gene's germline CDR1 is SQVTM and CDR2 ANQGSEA. This CDR3 has 12 residues.

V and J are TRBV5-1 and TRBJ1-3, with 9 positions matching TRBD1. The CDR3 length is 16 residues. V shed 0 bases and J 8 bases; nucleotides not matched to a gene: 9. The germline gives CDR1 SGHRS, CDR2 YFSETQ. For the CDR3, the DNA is TGCGCCAGCAGCTTGGAGGAGGGCAGGACAGGGGACACCATATATTTT. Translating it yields CASSLEEGRTGDTIYF.